This TCR beta chain was documented in a study of a mutant IDH1 vaccine in newly diagnosed glioma. As for the study in general: Most patients had received both radiotherapy and temozolomide, the prior options being radiotherapy, temozolomide, or both.

Time point reported: baseline, week 1 (first vaccination visit). Treatment defined: pre-vaccination baseline after standard-of-care therapy. Every donor had a new WHO grade 3 or 4 astrocytoma that was IDH1-mutant, with loss of nuclear ATRX. V was cut by 3 bases and J by 4 bases, with 15 bases left in between. This CDR3 contains 15 residues. CDR1 and CDR2 (germline): SGHAT, FQNNGV. Sequencing was performed with immunoSEQ multiplex PCR; in TCRdb, only in-frame clones are kept and a portion is missing. The table shows under 65,000 clones, with 65% to 80% occurring only once. The gene calls are TRBV11-2 and TRBJ1-1; perhaps TRBD1 as D (5 bases). The sequencing used PBMCs, collected from a glioma patient treated with radiotherapy, temozolomide or both. The source of this sequence is a woman aged 40 to 49 with glioma. CDR3 region: CASSLNWGGGTEAFF. The CDR3 DNA follows: TGTGCCAGCAGCTTGAACTGGGGGGGAGGCACTGAAGCTTTCTTT.